This entry lists 9 T cell receptor beta chains sequenced from one sample in a study of blood T cell repertoires in COVID-19. Using immunoSEQ multiplex PCR, the repertoire was profiled, and TCRdb retains in-frame clones only, with some absent. This table has roughly 60,000 clones, approximately 83% appearing once. The specimen was peripheral blood. These TCRs come from a man aged 25 to 40 with COVID-19, enrolled during active disease.

The V call is TRBV18, the J call TRBJ2-7, with D tentatively TRBD2 (5 bases). Trimming stripped 1 base from V and 6 bases from J, with 7 bases between. This CDR3 has 12 residues. The germline gives CDR1 KGHSH, CDR2 LQKENI. CDR3 nucleotides: TGTGCCAGCTCACCACGAGAGGGCGAGCAGTACTTC. Translation gives CASSPREGEQYF.

This chain connects TRBV5-4 to TRBJ2-1; D uncertain. V lost 5 bases and J 1 base, leaving 16 bases between the germline ends. This CDR3 spans 16 amino acids. Germline CDR1 SGHNT, CDR2 YYREEE (reference sequence). The CDR3 nucleotides are TGTGCCAGCAGACCAACCCCTAGGCAGTCCTACAATGAGCAGTTCTTC. Protein product: CASRPTPRQSYNEQFF.

The V call is TRBV27, the J call TRBJ1-3; possible D gene TRBD1, 6 bases. The germline V gene encodes CDR1 MNHEY and CDR2 SMNVEV (reference sequence). V lost 1 base, J lost 4 bases, and 20 bases lay in between. This CDR3 is 18 amino acids long. CDR3 sequence reads: CASSLYPLGGAGGNTIYF. In nucleotides, the CDR3 is TGTGCCAGCAGTTTATACCCTCTAGGGGGGGCAGGAGGAAACACCATATATTTT.

The gene calls are TRBV14 and TRBJ2-4; D is perhaps TRBD1 (6 bases). V gave up 3 bases and J gave up 8 bases, with 11 bases separating them. There are 13 residues in the CDR3. CDR1 is SGHDN and CDR2 is FVKESK in the germline V gene. The CDR3 DNA sequence: TGTGCCAGCAGCCACGGCAGGGGACACATTCAGTACTTC. It is translated as CASSHGRGHIQYF. The full variable domain, with the rest looked up from reference TRBV14 and TRBJ2-4, is EAGVTQFPSHSVIEKGQTVTLRCDPISGHDNLYWYRRVMGKEIKFLLHFVKESKQDESGMPNNRFLAERTGGTYSTLKVQPAELEDSGVYFCASSHGRGHIQYFGAGTRLSVL.

A remark on this clone: Other DNA sequences from this sample encode an identical CDR3 as well. The gene calls are TRBV9 and TRBJ2-1, with TRBD2 matching over 8 bases. The CDR3 extends over 15 amino acids. Losses at the gene ends were 0 bases for V and 2 bases for J; bases not matched to a gene: 1. Germline V gene data show CDR1 as SGDLS and CDR2 as YYNGEE. CDR3 region: CASSVDSGAYNEQFF. CDR3 sequence (DNA): TGTGCCAGCAGCGTAGATAGCGGGGCCTACAATGAGCAGTTCTTC.

The chain couples TRBV9 to TRBJ1-3, with a tentative D call TRBD1 (5 bases). CDR1 SGDLS and CDR2 YYNGEE come from the germline V gene. Trimming shortened V by 4 bases and J by 0 bases, and 11 bases separated the two germline ends. This CDR3 spans 15 amino acids. The chain's CDR3 is CASSPRQSSGNTIYF. In nucleotides, the CDR3 is TGTGCCAGCAGCCCTCGACAGAGCTCTGGAAACACCATATATTTT.

The V gene is TRBV28, the J gene TRBJ1-3, with D unclear. The V end lost 10 bases, the J end lost 5 bases, and 9 bases lay between the germline ends. The CDR3 is made up of 11 amino acids. Germline loops: CDR1 MDHEN, CDR2 SYDVKM. As DNA, the CDR3 is TGTGCCACCACCGGGAGAAACACCATATATTTT. This translates into CATTGRNTIYF.

The chain combines TRBV29-1 with TRBJ1-2; the match to TRBD1 covers 7 bases. The germline V gene encodes CDR1 SQVTM and CDR2 ANQGSEA. V dropped 7 bases and J dropped 7; count of bases not matched to a gene: 9. CDR3 size: 12 residues. The CDR3 coding sequence is TGCAGCGCCGTGACAGGGTCGGGTGGCTACACCTTC. Protein product: CSAVTGSGGYTF.

This rearrangement joins TRBV19 to TRBJ1-1; TRBD1 might be the D (6 bases). The V gene's germline CDR1 is LNHDA and CDR2 SQIVND (reference sequence). The CDR3 has 13 residues. Deletions cut 0 bases from V and 11 bases from J, with 13 bases between. The CDR3 here is CASSIDPGQRAFF. In nucleotides, the CDR3 is TGTGCCAGTAGTATAGATCCTGGACAGAGGGCTTTCTTT.